What follows are 22 T cell receptor beta chains derived from one specimen sequenced in a study of T cells in women clearing cervical HPV infection. Sequenced by immunoSEQ multiplex PCR; TCRdb stores in-frame clones only, minus some. The specimen's table records tens of thousands of clones. Sequenced sample: blood buffy coat. These receptors all come from a woman aged 18 to 69 with a cervical HPV16 infection that either progressed to CIN3+ or cleared (not recorded which).

Remarks on this clone: The CDR3 goes on 3 residues after the read ends, and that part is filled in from the germline J gene. The rearrangement links TRBV28 to TRBJ2-1; D unclear. The ends were cut back, 5 bases at V and 6 bases at J, with 14 bases in the middle. Germline CDR1 MDHEN, CDR2 SYDVKM. The CDR3 is made up of 14 amino acids. Here the CDR3 reads CASSITGRVNEQFF. The covered CDR3 bases are TGTGCCAGCAGTATAACCGGTCGTGTCAATGAG.

On this clone itself: The sequence runs out 3 residues before the end of the CDR3; the remainder is reconstructed from the germline J gene. The gene calls are TRBV30 and TRBJ2-1; 9 positions match TRBD1. Germline V CDR1 and CDR2: GTSNPN, SVGIG (reference sequence). The CDR3 is 14 amino acids. V was pared by 5 bases and J by 0 bases, with 2 bases of the junction left unmatched. CDR3 amino acids: CAWDRGSSYNEQFF. The part of the CDR3 DNA that was read is TGTGCCTGGGACAGGGGGAGCTCCTACAATGAG.

As regards this clone: The read ends 3 residues early relative to the CDR3; the germline J gene fills the gap. The J gene is TRBJ2-1, the V gene TRBV18; 8 nucleotides line up with TRBD1. V was pared by 2 bases and J by 7 bases, with 7 bases of the junction left unmatched. Germline assignment: CDR1 KGHSH and CDR2 LQKENI. The CDR3 totals 15 residues. Partial CDR3 DNA: TGTGCCAGCTCACCAGTTCAGGACAGGGCAAATGAG. Translation: CASSPVQDRANE. From start to end, the CDR3 is CASSPVQDRANEQFF.

A word on this clone: The read comes to an end 3 residues before the CDR3 does, leaving the germline J gene to fill in the end. This chain uses TRBV5-4 with TRBJ1-1, with TRBD1 matching over 7 bases. The CDR3 consists of 14 residues. Trimming at V came to 0 bases and at J to 6 bases, leaving 5 bases not matched to a gene. Per the germline V gene, CDR1 is SGHNT and CDR2 is YYREEE (reference sequence). CDR3 residues: CASSLEPGQPEAFF. Incomplete CDR3 DNA: TGTGCCAGCAGCTTGGAACCGGGACAGCCTGAA.

Of note for this clone: Read coverage stops 3 residues before the CDR3 terminus; the germline J gene supplies the remainder. This chain joins TRBV5-5 and TRBJ1-2, with 7 bases that match TRBD1. Germline CDR1 SGHKS, CDR2 YYEKEE (reference sequence). The CDR3 length is 15 residues. CDR3 DNA, as far as it was read: TGTGCCAGCAGCTTACACCCAACAGGGGCGGAGGGC. Residues: CASSLHPTGAEG. The entire CDR3 sequence reads CASSLHPTGAEGYTF. Drawing the rest from reference TRBV5-5 and TRBJ1-2, the complete variable domain is DAGVTQSPTHLIKTRGQQVTLRCSPISGHKSVSWYQQVLGQGPQFIFQYYEKEERGRGNFPDRFSARQFPNYSSELNVNALLLGDSALYLCASSLHPTGAEGYTFGSGTRLTVV.

A remark on this clone: The read halts 3 residues ahead of the CDR3 end, with the missing end drawn from the germline J gene. The V call is TRBV10-3, the J call TRBJ1-1; D is possibly TRBD1 (5 bases). Trimming cost V 6 bases and J 4 bases, with 15 bases left between them. The CDR3 has 14 residues. Germline CDR1 reads ENHRY; CDR2 reads SYGVKD. CDR3 in amino acids: CAIRNGQGRTEAFF. Incomplete CDR3 DNA: TGTGCCATCAGGAATGGACAAGGTCGCACTGAA.

For this clone: The read comes to an end 3 residues before the CDR3 does, leaving the germline J gene to fill in the end. The rearrangement links TRBV6-2 or TRBV6-3 to TRBJ2-4; 10 bases line up with TRBD2. The CDR3 has 15 residues. CDR1 and CDR2 (germline): MNHEY, SVGEGT. The CDR3 bases that were read are TGTGCCAGCAGTACCGGGACTAGCGCCTCCTACGAT. Residues: CASSTGTSASYD. The full CDR3 protein is CASSTGTSASYDQYF.

On this clone itself: The read gets to within 3 residues of the CDR3 end, and the germline J gene fills in the rest. V is TRBV5-1 and J is TRBJ1-1; 9 positions match TRBD1. The CDR3 has 15 amino acids. V lost 2 bases and J lost 0; bases outside the gene matches: 2. Germline V gene data show CDR1 as SGHRS and CDR2 as YFSETQ. The DNA read from the CDR3 is TGCGCCAGCAGCTTCGGGACAGGGATGAACACTGAA. It translates to CASSFGTGMNTE. The CDR3 in full is CASSFGTGMNTEAFF. The variable domain in full, with the rest retrieved from reference TRBV5-1 and TRBJ1-1, is KAGVTQTPRYLIKTRGQQVTLSCSPISGHRSVSWYQQTPGQGLQFLFEYFSETQRNKGNFPGRFSGRQFSNSRSEMNVSTLELGDSALYLCASSFGTGMNTEAFFGQGTRLTVV.

Of note for this clone: The read finishes 3 residues shy of the CDR3 end, and the germline J gene is used to complete it. This sequence joins TRBV13 and TRBJ1-2, with D possibly matching TRBD1 (5 bases). V was cut by 0 bases and J by 4 bases, with 9 bases left in between. CDR1 is PRHDT and CDR2 is FYEKMQ in the germline V gene (reference sequence). The CDR3 has 14 residues. CDR3 DNA (partial): TGTGCCAGCAGCTTAGGAGGGGTGAGCTATGGC. Its protein is CASSLGGVSYG. The full CDR3 protein reads CASSLGGVSYGYTF.

A word on this clone: The read terminates 3 residues ahead of where the CDR3 ends, so the germline J gene completes it. The genes are TRBV7-9 and TRBJ2-3; 8 bases fit TRBD2. This CDR3 is built from 15 residues. V trimming: 5 bases; J trimming: 6 bases; junction bases outside the gene matches: 10. The germline V gene has CDR1 SEHNR and CDR2 FQNEAQ (reference sequence). The CDR3 is CASSPISGIMDTQYF. CDR3 DNA (partial): TGTGCCAGCAGCCCCATTAGCGGGATCATGGATACG.

Concerning this clone itself: The read stops 3 residues short of the end of the CDR3; the missing end is completed from the germline J gene. The genes are TRBV7-2 and TRBJ2-1; 7 bases align to TRBD1. This CDR3 has 14 residues. Germline loops: CDR1 SGHTA, CDR2 FQGNSA. Losses at the gene ends were 4 bases for V and 5 bases for J; bases not matched to a gene: 5. The CDR3 protein is CASSSQTGNNEQFF. The CDR3 DNA, read in part, is TGTGCCAGCAGCTCGCAGACAGGGAACAATGAG.

Details on this clone: The read ends 3 residues before the CDR3 terminus; that terminus is restored from the germline J gene. V is TRBV7-9 and J is TRBJ1-1, with no clear D. CDR1 is SEHNR, CDR2 FQNEAQ, per germline (reference sequence). The V and J ends lost 8 bases and 0 bases respectively, with 13 bases between them. CDR3 size: 14 residues. CDR3 region: CASLTTNVNTEAFF. CDR3 DNA, as far as it was read: TGTGCCAGCTTAACGACTAACGTGAACACTGAA.

As for this clone: The read terminates 3 residues before the CDR3 end, so the remaining end is supplied by the germline J gene. V is TRBV4-1 and J is TRBJ2-7; maybe TRBD1 (5 bases). The germline V and J ends were trimmed by 0 bases and 3 bases, with 15 bases remaining between them. Germline CDR1 is MGHRA and CDR2 is YSYEKL. This CDR3 region has 16 residues. The DNA read from the CDR3 is TGCGCCAGCAGCCAAGATGTGACGCAGGGCTACTACGAG. Translating it yields CASSQDVTQGYYE. The CDR3 as a whole reads CASSQDVTQGYYEQYF.

Comments on this clone: The read is 3 residues too short to cover the CDR3 end, so that end is filled in from the germline J gene. This rearrangement joins TRBV9 to TRBJ2-5, with unresolved D. V lost 3 bases to trimming and J lost 0 bases, with 9 bases between them. The CDR3 runs 14 residues. CDR1 is SGDLS, CDR2 YYNGEE, per germline. The sequenced CDR3 bases are TGTGCCAGCAGCGCCAGTCCCGACCAAGAGACC. Its translation is CASSASPDQET. The entire CDR3 protein reads CASSASPDQETQYF.

To note about this clone: The CDR3 extends 3 residues past the end of the read, so its final part is completed from the germline J gene. The chain has TRBV30 and TRBJ2-5, with 8 bases lining up with TRBD1. The germline gives CDR1 GTSNPN, CDR2 SVGIG (reference sequence). The trim removed 2 bases at V and 0 bases at J, leaving 8 bases unmatched. The CDR3 has 16 amino acids. The CDR3 bases that were read are TGTGCCTGGAGTCCACAGGGACAGGCCCACCAAGAGACC. Protein: CAWSPQGQAHQET. The whole CDR3 is CAWSPQGQAHQETQYF.

Concerning this clone itself: The read gets to within 3 residues of the CDR3 end, and the germline J gene fills in the rest. The rearrangement uses TRBV19 and TRBJ2-1; D is possibly TRBD2 (5 bases). The CDR3 loop spans 15 amino acids. Germline CDR1 reads LNHDA; CDR2 reads SQIVND (reference sequence). Trimming left V 3 bases short and J 2 bases short, with 11 bases between. Incomplete CDR3 DNA: TGTGCCAGTAGTATCGGGGATTTCACCTACAATGAG. Its protein is CASSIGDFTYNE. Given in full, the CDR3 is CASSIGDFTYNEQFF.

The CDR3 is CASSIRTVNSPLHF. Incomplete CDR3 DNA: TGTGCCAGTAGTATCCGGACAGTTAATTCACCC. V is TRBV19 and J is TRBJ1-6; maybe TRBD1 (6 bases). Sequencing ends 3 residues short of the CDR3 end; the germline J gene provides the rest. The CDR3 is 14 residues long. Trimming pared 3 bases from V and 6 bases from J, leaving 9 bases between. Germline assignment: CDR1 LNHDA and CDR2 SQIVND (reference sequence).

In regard to this clone: The read terminates 3 residues ahead of where the CDR3 ends, so the germline J gene completes it. The chain combines TRBV7-8 with TRBJ2-7, with D perhaps assigned TRBD1 or TRBD2 (6 bases each). CDR1 is SGHVS, CDR2 FQNEAQ, per germline. Trimming pared 1 base from V and 4 bases from J, leaving 14 bases between. The CDR3 covers 15 residues. Partial CDR3 DNA: TGTGCCAGCAGCTTAGGTCTAGGGGGAGGATACGAG. This encodes CASSLGLGGGYE. The CDR3 in its entirety is CASSLGLGGGYEQYF.

In regard to this clone: The read stops 3 residues short of the end of the CDR3; the missing end is completed from the germline J gene. This chain uses TRBV11-2 with TRBJ1-5; D call uncertain. The CDR3 consists of 13 residues. Germline V gene lookup returns CDR1 SGHAT and CDR2 FQNNGV. V was trimmed by 1 base and J by 7 bases, leaving 8 bases between them. This CDR3 reads CASSLAERQPQHF. The part of the CDR3 DNA that was read is TGTGCCAGCAGCTTAGCAGAGCGGCAGCCC.

The CDR3 reads CSARDGTGGYEQYF. CDR3 DNA (partial): TGCAGTGCTAGAGATGGGACAGGGGGGTACGAG. The chain has TRBV20-1 and TRBJ2-7; 11 bases are shared with TRBD1. With the read ending 3 residues before the CDR3 end, the germline J gene is used to fill in that end. There are 14 residues in the CDR3. The V gene's germline CDR1 is DFQATT and CDR2 SNEGSKA (reference sequence). J lost 4 bases, V lost 0 bases, and 2 bases had no gene match.

On this clone itself: The observed sequence ends 3 residues before the CDR3 terminus, with the missing tail filled in from the germline J gene. The V and J genes are TRBV20-1 and TRBJ1-2, with D maybe TRBD1 (5 bases). The germline V and J ends were trimmed by 1 base and 0 bases, with 12 bases remaining between them. Germline CDR1 DFQATT, CDR2 SNEGSKA (reference sequence). CDR3 length equals 15 residues. This chain's CDR3 is CSARGGQGTNYGYTF. CDR3 bases read: TGCAGTGCTAGAGGGGGCCAGGGTACTAACTATGGC.

Points on this clone: The CDR3 end falls 3 residues outside the read, so it is completed with the germline J gene. The rearrangement joins TRBV5-1 to TRBJ2-3; 9 bases map to TRBD1. This CDR3 contains 13 residues. Germline loops: CDR1 SGHRS, CDR2 YFSETQ. V lost 5 bases to trimming and J lost 6 bases; unmatched junction nucleotides: 4. The CDR3 reads CASRTGGADTQYF. The DNA read from the CDR3 is TGCGCCAGCAGGACAGGGGGTGCGGATACG.